This T cell receptor (beta chain) was documented in a study of T cells in localized non-small cell lung cancer. Whole-study results and caveats: Because sequencing included only one region (of the tumor), heterogeneity remains possible. It was uninvolved adjacent lung that showed the highest T cell clonality, exceeding tumor. For the top 100 tumor clones, a median about 56 also appeared in adjacent lung. Greater T cell density in blood accompanied longer overall survival.

CDR3 length equals 14 residues. Trimming pared 5 bases from V and 4 bases from J, leaving 14 bases between. Germline lookup yields CDR1 SGHTA and CDR2 FQGNSA. To note about this clone: Its target is unknown.

Method: immunoSEQ multiplex PCR; TCRdb's copy keeps in-frame clones and lacks some. The sample has some 55,000 clones, approximately 80% seen once. V usage is TRBV7-2 and J usage is TRBJ1-2; D uncertain. The starting material was peripheral blood, obtained before any cancer treatment. This receptor was identified in a female donor at least 60 years old with stage II squamous cell lung carcinoma. The DNA of the CDR3 is TGTGCCAGCAGCCCCCCGGTCCGCAGCTATGGCTACACCTTC. Its protein product is CASSPPVRSYGYTF.